One and the same sample provided the 4 T cell receptor beta chains below, sequenced in a study of blood T cells in healthy people across ages. For the second PCR, which ran for roughly 6 to 11 cycles, a sample-barcoded 5' primer and a J-beta primer mix were used. MiXCR was run by TCRdb on the 5' RACE reads, yielding one entry per CDR3 protein. The sample shows 1.5 million to 2 million distinct CDR3 sequences, approximately 30% of them seen only once. Sequencing input: blood. These receptors were collected from a woman aged 25 to 39 in good health.

In its sample, this clonotype was seen many times. The V call is TRBV28, the J call TRBJ2-7, with no clear D. The CDR3 runs 14 residues. The V and J ends lost 2 bases and 6 bases respectively, with 14 bases between them. Germline V gives CDR1 MDHEN, CDR2 SYDVKM. The DNA of the CDR3 is TGTGCCAGCAGTTTAGTCCCACAGTTATTCGAGCAGTACTTC. This gives the protein CASSLVPQLFEQYF.

This clonotype has a count of ten or more. The genes are TRBV7-2 and TRBJ2-1; 8 positions agree with TRBD2. This CDR3 is built from 15 residues. The J segment lost 4 bases and the V segment lost 0 bases, leaving 2 bases of the junction unmatched. The germline gives CDR1 SGHTA, CDR2 FQGNSA. The CDR3 region is CASSLASGMYNEQFF. The CDR3 coding sequence is TGTGCCAGCAGCTTAGCTAGCGGGATGTACAATGAGCAGTTCTTC.

The chain links TRBV12-3 or TRBV12-4 to TRBJ2-2; D not certain. The CDR3 sequence is 14 residues long. Trimming removed 3 bases at V and 2 bases at J, with 7 bases between. The CDR3 sequence: CASSFRLNTGELFF. DNA for the CDR3: TGTGCCAGCAGTTTTCGCCTCAACACCGGGGAGCTGTTTTTT.

This clonotype turned up a few times. V usage is TRBV24-1 and J usage is TRBJ2-7, with TRBD1 matching 7 bases. The CDR3 length is 14 residues. V shed 5 bases and J 5 bases; nucleotides not matched to a gene: 8. Germline loops: CDR1 KGHDR, CDR2 SFDVKD. In DNA, the CDR3 is TGTGCCACCAGTGGTTCAGGGGGAATGGACGAGCAGTACTTC. It codes for CATSGSGGMDEQYF.